This T cell receptor (beta chain) was identified in a study of blood T cell repertoires in COVID-19. Study background: Some COVID-19 samples were acute and others convalescent; all came from the United States, Italy and Spain. PBMCs, B-cell-depleted T cells, or T cells were the source of the cDNA or gDNA that made up the material.

V was clipped by 3 bases and J by 7 bases, with 20 bases between them. Germline loops: CDR1 SNHLY, CDR2 FYNNEI. The CDR3 runs to 16 residues. As handled by the study authors: Estimation of nucleated cell counts relied on the amplification of reference gene primers. Measured with immunoSEQ multiplex PCR; TCRdb has only the in-frame clones, and not every one. That table supplies the V and J calls and clone size; D and trimming were determined from the DNA. The table lists approximately 160,000 clones, around 80% of them singletons, with roughly a fifth in the top ten. The TCR originated in an elderly woman with acute or convalescent COVID-19. This chain connects TRBV2 to TRBJ2-3, with D possibly TRBD1 on 5 matching bases. Sequenced input: peripheral blood. CDR3 nucleotides: TGTGCCAGCAGTGATCAGTTAGTGGGGCCCGCGCATACGCAGTATTTT. This encodes CASSDQLVGPAHTQYF.